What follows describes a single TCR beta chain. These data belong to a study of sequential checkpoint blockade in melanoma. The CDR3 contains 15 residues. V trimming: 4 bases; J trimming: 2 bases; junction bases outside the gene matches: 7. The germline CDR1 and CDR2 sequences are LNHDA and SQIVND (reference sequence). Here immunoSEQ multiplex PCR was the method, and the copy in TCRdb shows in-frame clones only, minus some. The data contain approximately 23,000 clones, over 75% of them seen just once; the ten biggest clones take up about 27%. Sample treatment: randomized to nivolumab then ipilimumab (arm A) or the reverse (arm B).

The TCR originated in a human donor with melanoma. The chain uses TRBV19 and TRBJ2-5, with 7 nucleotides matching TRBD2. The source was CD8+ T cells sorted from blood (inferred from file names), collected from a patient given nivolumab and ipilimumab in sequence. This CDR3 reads CASSRLAGQQETQYF. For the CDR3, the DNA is TGTGCCAGTAGTAGGTTAGCGGGTCAACAAGAGACCCAGTACTTC. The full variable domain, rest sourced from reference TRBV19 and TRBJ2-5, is DGGITQSPKYLFRKEGQNVTLSCEQNLNHDAMYWYRQDPGQGLRLIYYSQIVNDFQKGDIAEGYSVSREKKESFPLTVTSAQKNPTAFYLCASSRLAGQQETQYFGPGTRLLVL.